These 25 T cell receptor beta chains originate from one sample sequenced in a study of T cells in Graves' hyperthyroidism and ophthalmopathy. Template material for amplifying TCR beta CDR3 regions consisted of RNA transcripts. Researchers ran a first-round RT-PCR on the TCR CDR3 using the HTBI primer set. TCRdb reanalysed the multiplex PCR reads using MiXCR and keeps one entry per CDR3 protein. The sample holds around 430,000 distinct CDR3 sequences, 14% to 15% seen once. The sequenced sample was blood. These receptor sequences come from a young woman with Graves' hyperthyroidism.

This clonotype was picked up many times. The chain uses TRBV6-1 and TRBJ2-7; the D is unclear. Germline CDR1 MNHNS, CDR2 SASEGT. This CDR3 region has 12 residues. Trimming stripped 0 bases from V and 7 bases from J, with 7 bases between. The CDR3 loop is CASSEAVGEQYF. CDR3 DNA: TGTGCCAGCAGTGAAGCTGTCGGGGAGCAGTACTTC.

This clonotype was seen many times. J is TRBJ1-2 and V is TRBV6-1, with TRBD1 matching 8 bases. CDR1 and CDR2 from the germline V gene are MNHNS and SASEGT. V lost 7 bases, J lost 4 bases, and 8 bases stayed unmatched. CDR3 length: 14 amino acids. CDR3 sequence (DNA): TGTGCCAGCACCGGGGACAGGTCGTCCTATGGCTACACCTTC. This translates into CASTGDRSSYGYTF.

This clonotype was observed at least ten times. CDR3 bases: TGTGCCAGCAGTTTATATCAGCCCCAGCATTTT. It codes for CASSLYQPQHF. The chain combines TRBV12-3 or TRBV12-4 with TRBJ1-5; D gene ambiguous. The CDR3 loop spans 11 amino acids. V shed 2 bases and J shed 5 bases, with 1 base lying between them.

The chain is built from TRBV7-9 and TRBJ1-2; possible D gene TRBD1, 6 bases. This CDR3 contains 15 residues. Germline V gene lookup returns CDR1 SEHNR and CDR2 FQNEAQ (reference sequence). The germline V and J ends were trimmed by 5 bases and 6 bases, with 19 bases remaining between them. CDR3 in DNA: TGTGCCAGCAGCCAGACCGACAGGAACGTAGATGGCTACACCTTC. It codes for CASSQTDRNVDGYTF.

This sequence joins TRBV27 and TRBJ2-1; 12 nucleotides agree with TRBD2. J lost 8 bases, V lost 6 bases, and 8 bases had no gene match. CDR3 length: 15 residues. Germline lookup yields CDR1 MNHEY and CDR2 SMNVEV (reference sequence). This CDR3 reads CASSRTSGRRYEQFF. CDR3 coding DNA: TGTGCCAGCAGCCGTACTAGCGGGAGGAGGTATGAGCAGTTCTTC.

This chain joins TRBV28 and TRBJ2-5, with 8 bases identical to TRBD2. V dropped 6 bases and J dropped 3; count of bases not matched to a gene: 3. Germline CDR1 and CDR2: MDHEN and SYDVKM. CDR3 size: 13 residues. CDR3 DNA sequence: TGTGCCAGCAGCGGGGGGGGGAAAGAGACCCAGTACTTC. Protein product: CASSGGGKETQYF.

The sample holds a few counts of this clonotype. The chain links TRBV20-1 to TRBJ2-7; the D gene is possibly TRBD2 (5 bases). Germline V gene lookup returns CDR1 DFQATT and CDR2 SNEGSKA (reference sequence). V was shortened by 0 bases and J by 6 bases, with 12 bases between the two germline ends. The CDR3 covers 13 residues. CDR3 coding DNA: TGCAGTGCTAGAGATCGGCTAGCAGGCGAGCAGTACTTC. Translating it yields CSARDRLAGEQYF.

The chain has TRBV14 and TRBJ1-5; no reliable D call. Germline CDR1 and CDR2: SGHDN and FVKESK. Trimming cost V 1 base and J 0 bases, with 7 bases left between them. The CDR3 runs 15 residues. CDR3 in amino acids: CASSQVSHSNQPQHF. The CDR3 DNA reads as TGTGCCAGCAGCCAAGTCTCACATAGCAATCAGCCCCAGCATTTT.

At least ten counts were recorded for this clonotype. V is TRBV27 and J is TRBJ2-5, with a possible D match to TRBD1 (5 bases). Trimming cost V 7 bases and J 6 bases, with 15 bases left between them. Germline CDR1 MNHEY, CDR2 SMNVEV (reference sequence). CDR3 size: 13 residues. CDR3 amino acids: CASMGRVRQTQYF. The CDR3 DNA follows: TGTGCCAGCATGGGCAGGGTGAGACAGACCCAGTACTTC.

The table lists this clonotype with many counts. V usage is TRBV20-1 and J usage is TRBJ2-5; D may correspond to TRBD1 or TRBD2 (5 bases each). V lost 0 bases and J lost 1, with 9 bases in between. Per the germline V gene, CDR1 is DFQATT and CDR2 is SNEGSKA (reference sequence). This CDR3 region has 14 residues. The CDR3 nucleotides read TGCAGTGCTAGAGACCCGAGGGGCCAAGAGACCCAGTACTTC. Protein sequence: CSARDPRGQETQYF.

The CDR3 DNA reads as TGTGCCAGCAGGGGAGCGGGAGGGTTGGAGACCCAGTACTTC. Translating gives CASRGAGGLETQYF. This chain connects TRBV28 to TRBJ2-5; 10 bases map to TRBD2. The length of the CDR3 is 14 residues. Losses at the gene ends were 6 bases for V and 5 bases for J; bases not matched to a gene: 6. Germline V gene data show CDR1 as MDHEN and CDR2 as SYDVKM.

CDR3 sequence (DNA): TGTGCCAGTAGTATGCCCGGACGGCGGGGATACACAGATACGCAGTATTTT. It translates to CASSMPGRRGYTDTQYF. The gene calls are TRBV19 and TRBJ2-3, with D possibly being TRBD2 (6 bases). Per germline, CDR1 LNHDA and CDR2 SQIVND (reference sequence). Trimming stripped 3 bases from V and 2 bases from J, with 18 bases between. CDR3 length equals 17 residues.

Many counts were recorded for this clonotype. The rearrangement links TRBV7-9 to TRBJ2-1; 11 nucleotides align to TRBD2. Germline CDR1 SEHNR, CDR2 FQNEAQ (reference sequence). The CDR3 covers 15 residues. V lost 5 bases to trimming and J lost 8 bases; unmatched junction nucleotides: 8. In nucleotides, the CDR3 is TGTGCCAGCAGCACCACTAGCGGGAGAGTTTATGAGCAGTTCTTC. Translating gives CASSTTSGRVYEQFF. The whole variable domain, filled in from reference TRBV7-9 and TRBJ2-1, reads DTGVSQNPRHKITKRGQNVTFRCDPISEHNRLYWYRQTLGQGPEFLTYFQNEAQLEKSRLLSDRFSAERPKGSFSTLEIQRTEQGDSAMYLCASSTTSGRVYEQFFGPGTRLTVL.

This clonotype occurred a few times. This sequence joins TRBV24-1 and TRBJ2-2; D is perhaps TRBD1 or TRBD2 (5 bases each). Trimming cost V 3 bases and J 7 bases, with 11 bases left between them. CDR1 is KGHDR, CDR2 SFDVKD, per germline. The CDR3 has 14 amino acids. CDR3 region: CATSDPGTGGELFF. In DNA, the CDR3 is TGTGCCACCAGTGATCCAGGGACGGGCGGGGAGCTGTTTTTT.

The table lists this clonotype with many counts. The chain has TRBV2 and TRBJ2-5; 11 bases are a match to TRBD2. The V and J ends lost 7 bases and 5 bases, in that order; junction bases with no gene match: 12. This CDR3 comprises 16 residues. Germline CDR1 is SNHLY and CDR2 is FYNNEI. CDR3 in DNA: TGTGCCAGCAATGCGGGACTAGCGGCCCTGTTGGAGACCCAGTACTTC. Translation gives CASNAGLAALLETQYF. The full variable domain, rest sourced from reference TRBV2 and TRBJ2-5, is EPEVTQTPSHQVTQMGQEVILRCVPISNHLYFYWYRQILGQKVEFLVSFYNNEISEKSEIFDDQFSVERPDGSNFTLKIRSTKLEDSAMYFCASNAGLAALLETQYFGPGTRLLVL.

The rearrangement joins TRBV20-1 to TRBJ1-5, with TRBD1 as a possible D gene (6 bases). The germline CDR1 and CDR2 sequences are DFQATT and SNEGSKA (reference sequence). V lost 3 bases, J lost 4 bases, and 13 bases lay in between. The CDR3 has 14 amino acids. Written as DNA, the CDR3 is TGCAGTGCTAGGGGTCGGGACAAAAATCAGCCCCAGCATTTT. Translation: CSARGRDKNQPQHF.

In this sample, this clonotype turned up a few times. This sequence joins TRBV6-1 and TRBJ2-1, with a weak D call TRBD2 (5 bases). Looked up from germline, CDR1 is MNHNS and CDR2 is SASEGT. The V end lost 5 bases, the J end lost 0 bases, and 11 bases lay between the germline ends. This CDR3 contains 15 residues. CDR3 in DNA: TGTGCCAGCAGTTCCTCCGGGAACTCCTACAATGAGCAGTTCTTC. It encodes CASSSSGNSYNEQFF.

The sample holds one count of this clonotype. The chain couples TRBV20-1 to TRBJ1-1, with 8 bases fitting TRBD1. There are 15 residues in the CDR3. Germline lookup yields CDR1 DFQATT and CDR2 SNEGSKA (reference sequence). Losses at the gene ends were 6 bases for V and 1 base for J; bases not matched to a gene: 10. CDR3 nucleotides: TGCAGTGCCCCGATAAGGACAGGGCCGAACACTGAAGCTTTCTTT. This gives the protein CSAPIRTGPNTEAFF.

This clonotype has at least ten counts. This rearrangement joins TRBV20-1 to TRBJ2-7; 7 bases map to TRBD2. Germline CDR1 DFQATT, CDR2 SNEGSKA (reference sequence). The CDR3 is made up of 16 amino acids. The ends lost 0 bases at V and 2 bases at J; junction bases unmatched: 10. The CDR3, as DNA: TGCAGTGCTAGAGATAACCCTAGGCTAGCGGCCTACGAGCAGTACTTC. Translation: CSARDNPRLAAYEQYF.

The chain links TRBV29-1 to TRBJ2-3, with D perhaps matching TRBD1 or TRBD2 (6 bases each). The CDR3 has 15 residues. Germline-derived CDR1 and CDR2 are SQVTM and ANQGSEA. V lost 1 base to trimming and J lost 2 bases, with 13 bases between them. The CDR3 bases are TGCAGCGTTGAAGGGGGGGCTTATACCACAGATACGCAGTATTTT. It translates to CSVEGGAYTTDTQYF.

This clonotype was observed at least ten times. This chain links TRBV20-1 with TRBJ2-5, with 11 bases fitting TRBD1. Germline CDR1 reads DFQATT; CDR2 reads SNEGSKA (reference sequence). This CDR3 has 13 residues. With V trimmed by 6 bases and J by 1 base, 1 base remained unmatched. This CDR3 reads CSAGTGGQETQYF. The CDR3 coding sequence is TGCAGTGCCGGGACAGGGGGCCAAGAGACCCAGTACTTC.

In this sample, this clonotype turned up a few times. The chain couples TRBV30 to TRBJ1-5; 7 bases are a match to TRBD1. The V gene end was trimmed by 3 bases and the J gene end by 7 bases; junction bases not matched to a gene: 9. Germline lookup yields CDR1 GTSNPN and CDR2 SVGIG (reference sequence). The CDR3 runs to 14 residues. The CDR3 nucleotides are TGTGCCTGGAGAACAGGGGCCCCTAACCAGCCCCAGCATTTT. This gives the protein CAWRTGAPNQPQHF. The complete variable domain, with remaining parts taken from reference TRBV30 and TRBJ1-5, reads SQTIHQWPATLVQPVGSPLSLECTVEGTSNPNLYWYRQAAGRGLQLLFYSVGIGQISSEVPQNLSASRPQDRQFILSSKKLLLSDSGFYLCAWRTGAPNQPQHFGDGTRLSIL.

This clonotype came up a few times. The CDR3 region is CASSLQGILSPLHF. In DNA, the CDR3 is TGCGCCAGCAGCTTACAGGGTATACTTTCACCCCTCCACTTT. The J gene is TRBJ1-6, the V gene TRBV5-1, with D maybe TRBD1 (6 bases). Germline V gene sequence: CDR1 SGHRS, CDR2 YFSETQ. The CDR3 totals 14 residues. With 2 bases removed from V and 9 bases from J, the gap between germline ends came to 12 bases.

There are many counts of this clonotype. The chain couples TRBV2 to TRBJ2-1; D might be TRBD2 (6 bases). Germline values: CDR1 SNHLY, CDR2 FYNNEI. The CDR3 loop spans 13 amino acids. Between the trimmed V and J ends, which lost 6 bases and 6 bases, there was a span of 12 bases. Written as DNA, the CDR3 is TGTGCCAGCAGGACCGAGGGAGGCAATGAGCAGTTCTTC. As protein: CASRTEGGNEQFF.

This clonotype was counted many times. The rearrangement joins TRBV6-5 to TRBJ1-4; the D is unclear. Per the germline V gene, CDR1 is MNHEY and CDR2 is SVGAGI. V lost 2 bases and J 5 bases, leaving 6 bases between the germline ends. The CDR3 totals 13 residues. The CDR3 bases are TGTGCCAGCAGTTACATAGGGAATGAAAAACTGTTTTTT. It specifies CASSYIGNEKLFF.